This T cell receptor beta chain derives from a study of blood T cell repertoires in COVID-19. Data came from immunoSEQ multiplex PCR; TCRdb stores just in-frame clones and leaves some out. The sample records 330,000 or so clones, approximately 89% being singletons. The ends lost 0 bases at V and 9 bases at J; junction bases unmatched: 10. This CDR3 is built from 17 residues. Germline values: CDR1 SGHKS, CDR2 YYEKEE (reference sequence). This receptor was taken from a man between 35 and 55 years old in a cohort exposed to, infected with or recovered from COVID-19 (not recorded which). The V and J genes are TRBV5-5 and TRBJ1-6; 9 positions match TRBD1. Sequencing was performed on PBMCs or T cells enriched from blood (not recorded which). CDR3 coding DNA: TGTGCCAGCAGCTTGGGTTTGTCGGGACAGGGAAGTTCACCCCTCCACTTT. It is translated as CASSLGLSGQGSSPLHF.